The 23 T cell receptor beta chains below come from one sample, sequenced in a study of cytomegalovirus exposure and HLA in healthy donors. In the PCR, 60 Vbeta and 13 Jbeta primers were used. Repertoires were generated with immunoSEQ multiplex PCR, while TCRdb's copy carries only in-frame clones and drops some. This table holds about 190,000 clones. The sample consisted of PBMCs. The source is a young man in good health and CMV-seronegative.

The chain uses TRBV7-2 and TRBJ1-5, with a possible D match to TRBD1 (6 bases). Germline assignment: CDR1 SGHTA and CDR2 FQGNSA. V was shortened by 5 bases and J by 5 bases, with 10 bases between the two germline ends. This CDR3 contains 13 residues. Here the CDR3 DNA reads TGTGCCAGCAGCCCACAGGGAGATCAGCCCCAGCATTTT. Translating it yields CASSPQGDQPQHF. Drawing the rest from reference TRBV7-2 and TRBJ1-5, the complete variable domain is GAGVSQSPSNKVTEKGKDVELRCDPISGHTALYWYRQSLGQGLEFLIYFQGNSAPDKSGLPSDRFSAERTGGSVSTLTIQRTQQEDSAVYLCASSPQGDQPQHFGDGTRLSIL.

The CDR3 here is CASSQGDRESEKLFF. The CDR3 nucleotides read TGTGCCAGCAGCCAAGGGGACAGGGAATCGGAAAAACTGTTTTTT. This chain uses TRBV4-2 with TRBJ1-4; 9 positions agree with TRBD1. The CDR3 sequence is 15 residues long. CDR1 and CDR2 from the germline V gene are LGHNA and YNFKEQ. V shed 1 base and J 8 bases; nucleotides not matched to a gene: 5.

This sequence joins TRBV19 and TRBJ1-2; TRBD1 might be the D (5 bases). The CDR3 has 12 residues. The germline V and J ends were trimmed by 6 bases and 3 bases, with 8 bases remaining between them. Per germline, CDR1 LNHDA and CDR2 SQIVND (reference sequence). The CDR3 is CASSDSYYGYTF. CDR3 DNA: TGTGCCAGTAGCGACAGTTACTATGGCTACACCTTC.

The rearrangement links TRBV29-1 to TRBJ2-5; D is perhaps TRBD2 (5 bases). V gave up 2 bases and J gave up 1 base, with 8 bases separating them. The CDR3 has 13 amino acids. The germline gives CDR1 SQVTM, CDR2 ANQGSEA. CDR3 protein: CSVERGSQETQYF. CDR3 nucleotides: TGCAGCGTTGAAAGAGGGAGCCAAGAGACCCAGTACTTC. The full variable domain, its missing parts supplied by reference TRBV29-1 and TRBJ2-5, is SAVISQKPSRDICQRGTSLTIQCQVDSQVTMMFWYRQQPGQSLTLIATANQGSEATYESGFVIDKFPISRPNLTFSTLTVSNMSPEDSSIYLCSVERGSQETQYFGPGTRLLVL.

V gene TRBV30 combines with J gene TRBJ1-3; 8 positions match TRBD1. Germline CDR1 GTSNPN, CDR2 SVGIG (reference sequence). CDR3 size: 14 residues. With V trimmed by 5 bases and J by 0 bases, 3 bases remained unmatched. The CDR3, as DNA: TGTGCCTGGCGGACAGGGAGCTCTGGAAACACCATATATTTT. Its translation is CAWRTGSSGNTIYF.

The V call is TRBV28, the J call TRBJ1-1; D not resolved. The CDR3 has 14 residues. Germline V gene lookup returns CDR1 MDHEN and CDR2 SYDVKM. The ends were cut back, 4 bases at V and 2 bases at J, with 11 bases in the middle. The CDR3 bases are TGTGCCAGCAGTTCGCCGCGGGATAACACTGAAGCTTTCTTT. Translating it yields CASSSPRDNTEAFF.

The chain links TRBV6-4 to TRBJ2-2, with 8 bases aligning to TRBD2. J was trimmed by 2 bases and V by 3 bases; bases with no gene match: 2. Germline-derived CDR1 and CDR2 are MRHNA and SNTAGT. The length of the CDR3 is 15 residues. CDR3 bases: TGTGCCAGCAGTGAACTAGCGGATAACACCGGGGAGCTGTTTTTT. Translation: CASSELADNTGELFF.

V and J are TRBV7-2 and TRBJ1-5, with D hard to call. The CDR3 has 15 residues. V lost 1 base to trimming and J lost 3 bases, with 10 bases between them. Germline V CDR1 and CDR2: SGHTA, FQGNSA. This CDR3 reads CASSLVVQNNQPQHF. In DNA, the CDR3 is TGTGCCAGCAGCTTAGTTGTACAGAACAATCAGCCCCAGCATTTT. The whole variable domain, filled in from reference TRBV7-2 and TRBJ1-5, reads GAGVSQSPSNKVTEKGKDVELRCDPISGHTALYWYRQSLGQGLEFLIYFQGNSAPDKSGLPSDRFSAERTGGSVSTLTIQRTQQEDSAVYLCASSLVVQNNQPQHFGDGTRLSIL.

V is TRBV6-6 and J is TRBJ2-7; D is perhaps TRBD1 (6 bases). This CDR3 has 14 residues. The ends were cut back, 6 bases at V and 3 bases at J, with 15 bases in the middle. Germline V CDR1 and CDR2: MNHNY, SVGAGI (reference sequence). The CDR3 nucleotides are TGTGCCAGCAGAGCCGGACAGTCCCTCTACGAGCAGTACTTC. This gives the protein CASRAGQSLYEQYF.

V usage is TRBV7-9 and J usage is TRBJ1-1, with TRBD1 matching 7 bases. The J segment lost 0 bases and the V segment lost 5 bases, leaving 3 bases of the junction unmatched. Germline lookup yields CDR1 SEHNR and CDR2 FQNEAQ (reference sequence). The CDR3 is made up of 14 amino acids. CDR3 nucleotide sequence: TGTGCCAGCAGCCCGGGACAGATGAACACTGAAGCTTTCTTT. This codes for CASSPGQMNTEAFF.

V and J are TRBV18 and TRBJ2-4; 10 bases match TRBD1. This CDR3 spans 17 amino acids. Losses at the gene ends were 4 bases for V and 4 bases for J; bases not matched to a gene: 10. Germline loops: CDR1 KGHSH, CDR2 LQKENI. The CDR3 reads CASSQISGTGVKNIQYF. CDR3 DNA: TGTGCCAGCTCACAAATATCCGGGACAGGGGTAAAAAACATTCAGTACTTC. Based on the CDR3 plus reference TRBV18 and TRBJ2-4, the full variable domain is NAGVMQNPRHLVRRRGQEARLRCSPMKGHSHVYWYRQLPEEGLKFMVYLQKENIIDESGMPKERFSAEFPKEGPSILRIQQVVRGDSAAYFCASSQISGTGVKNIQYFGAGTRLSVL.

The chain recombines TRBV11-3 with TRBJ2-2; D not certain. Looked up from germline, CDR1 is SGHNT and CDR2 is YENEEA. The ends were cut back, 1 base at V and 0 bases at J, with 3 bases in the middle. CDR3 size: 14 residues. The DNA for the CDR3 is TGTGCCAGCAGCTTAGCTCCGAACACCGGGGAGCTGTTTTTT. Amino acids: CASSLAPNTGELFF.

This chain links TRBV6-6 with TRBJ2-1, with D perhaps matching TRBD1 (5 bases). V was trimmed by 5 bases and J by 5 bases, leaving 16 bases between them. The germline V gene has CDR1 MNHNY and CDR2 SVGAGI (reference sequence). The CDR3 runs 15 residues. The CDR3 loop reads CASSTRGQGNNEQFF. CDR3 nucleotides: TGTGCCAGCAGTACAAGGGGTCAGGGCAACAATGAGCAGTTCTTC.

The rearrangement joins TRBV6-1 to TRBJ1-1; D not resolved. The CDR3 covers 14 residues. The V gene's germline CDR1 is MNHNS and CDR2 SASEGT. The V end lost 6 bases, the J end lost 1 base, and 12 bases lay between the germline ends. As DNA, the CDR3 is TGTGCCAGCAGCGGAATCACTACGAACACTGAAGCTTTCTTT. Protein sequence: CASSGITTNTEAFF.

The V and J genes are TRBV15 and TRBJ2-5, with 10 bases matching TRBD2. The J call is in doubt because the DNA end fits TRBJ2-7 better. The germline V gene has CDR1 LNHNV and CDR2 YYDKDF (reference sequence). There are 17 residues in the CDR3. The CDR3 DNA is TGTGCCACCAGCAGAGATAGGCTAGCGGGGGCCTCCTACGAGCAGTACTTC. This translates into CATSRDRLAGASYEQYF.

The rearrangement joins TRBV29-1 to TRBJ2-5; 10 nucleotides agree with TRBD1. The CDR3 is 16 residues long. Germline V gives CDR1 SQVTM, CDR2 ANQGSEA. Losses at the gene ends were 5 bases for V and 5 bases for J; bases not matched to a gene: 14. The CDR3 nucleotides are TGCAGCGTTCGAAAATACGCGGGACAGGGGCTGGAGACCCAGTACTTC. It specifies CSVRKYAGQGLETQYF. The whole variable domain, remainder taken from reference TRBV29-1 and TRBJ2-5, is SAVISQKPSRDICQRGTSLTIQCQVDSQVTMMFWYRQQPGQSLTLIATANQGSEATYESGFVIDKFPISRPNLTFSTLTVSNMSPEDSSIYLCSVRKYAGQGLETQYFGPGTRLLVL.

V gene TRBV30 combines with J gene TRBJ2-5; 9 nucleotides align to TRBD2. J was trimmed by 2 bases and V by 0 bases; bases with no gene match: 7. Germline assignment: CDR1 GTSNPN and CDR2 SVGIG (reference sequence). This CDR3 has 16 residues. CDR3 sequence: CAWSVRGSGGQETQYF. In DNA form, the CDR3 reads TGTGCCTGGAGTGTACGAGGTAGCGGGGGTCAAGAGACCCAGTACTTC.

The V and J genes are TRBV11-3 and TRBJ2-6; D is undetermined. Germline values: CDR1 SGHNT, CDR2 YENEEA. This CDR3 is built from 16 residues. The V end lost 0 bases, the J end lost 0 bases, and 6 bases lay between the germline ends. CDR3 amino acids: CASSLDTNSGANVLTF. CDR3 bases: TGTGCCAGCAGCTTAGACACTAACTCTGGGGCCAACGTCCTGACTTTC.

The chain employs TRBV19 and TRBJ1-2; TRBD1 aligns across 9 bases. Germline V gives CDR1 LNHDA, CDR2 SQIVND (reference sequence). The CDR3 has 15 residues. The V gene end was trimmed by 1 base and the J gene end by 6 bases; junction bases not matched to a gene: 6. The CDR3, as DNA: TGTGCCAGTAGTATAGGGACAGGGGCCCCCCATGGCTACACCTTC. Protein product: CASSIGTGAPHGYTF.

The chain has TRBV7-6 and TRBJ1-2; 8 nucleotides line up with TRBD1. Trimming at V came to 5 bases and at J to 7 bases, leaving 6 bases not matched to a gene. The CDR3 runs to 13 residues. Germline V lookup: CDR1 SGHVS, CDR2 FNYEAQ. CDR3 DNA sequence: TGTGCCAGCAGCACTCGACAGGGGTTTGGCTACACCTTC. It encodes CASSTRQGFGYTF.

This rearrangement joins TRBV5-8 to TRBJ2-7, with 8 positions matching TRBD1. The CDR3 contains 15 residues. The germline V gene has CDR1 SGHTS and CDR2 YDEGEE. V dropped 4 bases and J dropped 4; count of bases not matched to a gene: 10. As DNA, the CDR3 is TGTGCCAGCAGCCGCCGGGACAGGATTACTTACGAGCAGTACTTC. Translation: CASSRRDRITYEQYF.

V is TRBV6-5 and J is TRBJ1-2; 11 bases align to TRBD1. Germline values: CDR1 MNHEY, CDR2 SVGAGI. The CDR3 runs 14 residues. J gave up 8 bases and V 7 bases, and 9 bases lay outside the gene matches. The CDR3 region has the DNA TGTGCCAGCACCCCCGGACAGGGGGCAAAGGGCTACACCTTC. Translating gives CASTPGQGAKGYTF.

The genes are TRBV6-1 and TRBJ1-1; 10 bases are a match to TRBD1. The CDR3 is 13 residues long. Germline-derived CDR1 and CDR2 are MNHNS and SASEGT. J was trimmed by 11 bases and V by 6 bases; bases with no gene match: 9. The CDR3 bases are TGTGCCAGCAGCCGGGACAGGGGAGAAGCGGCTTTCTTT. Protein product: CASSRDRGEAAFF.